This T cell receptor (beta chain) was sequenced in a study of shared clonotypes between healthy human individuals. The germline CDR1 and CDR2 sequences are MDHEN and SYDVKM. Deletions cut 2 bases from V and 0 bases from J, with 11 bases between. The CDR3 length is 17 residues. Investigators spread the genomic DNA of each subset evenly over several immunoSEQ plates. Amplification in unsorted PBMC replicate PCRs started from around 0.3 ug DNA, which equals 28,000 or so T cell genomes. Assay: immunoSEQ multiplex PCR; the TCRdb copy retains only in-frame clones and omits some. Among about half a million clones listed, roughly 80% were seen once. Donors were healthy HIV-negative adults without recently reported acute infections or vaccinations. Every contributor of samples was a Caucasian grown-up residing in Nashville, Tennessee.

The sample taken for sequencing was PBMCs. The V and J genes are TRBV28 and TRBJ2-6; a possible D gene is TRBD1 (5 bases). The sequence was collected from a woman aged 35 to 49 in good health. Some clones in this sample may be carry-over from other donors' samples. The CDR3 sequence is CASSLGAGASGANVLTF. In DNA, the CDR3 is TGTGCCAGCAGTTTAGGGGCAGGCGCCTCTGGGGCCAACGTCCTGACTTTC.